Each of the 16 T cell receptor beta chains below was sequenced from the same sample in a study of shared clonotypes between healthy human individuals (dated by TCRdb to between 2020 and 2021). Receptor libraries were prepared by the immunoSEQ multiplex PCR assay. TCRdb stores this immuneACCESS table with in-frame sequences only. Part of the clones is absent; in the studies checked, under half of the shortfall reflects unresolved V genes, and no reason is known for the rest. For this sample the table gives about half a million clones, of which around 79% were detected only once. The ten largest clonotypes hold about 13% of the sample. The sample consisted of PBMCs. The receptors shown here come from a woman in her thirties or forties in good health. Some clones in this sample may be carry-over from other donors' samples.

Within the sample, this clone is medium-sized. Other DNA sequences in this specimen translate into the identical CDR3. This sequence joins TRBV28 and TRBJ2-2; unclear D gene. Germline CDR1 MDHEN, CDR2 SYDVKM. Trimming pared 5 bases from V and 4 bases from J, leaving 14 bases between. This CDR3 is built from 15 residues. The DNA of the CDR3 is TGTGCCAGCAGTCTTCGGAAAGGGTCCACCGGGGAGCTGTTTTTT. Amino acid sequence: CASSLRKGSTGELFF.

V is TRBV19 and J is TRBJ1-3, with D possibly matching TRBD1 (5 bases). The length of the CDR3 is 14 residues. Deletions cut 7 bases from V and 0 bases from J, with 10 bases between. Germline CDR1 reads LNHDA; CDR2 reads SQIVND (reference sequence). The CDR3 bases are TGTGCCAGTATTAGGACAACCTCTGGAAACACCATATATTTT. Protein product: CASIRTTSGNTIYF.

The rearrangement uses TRBV5-1 and TRBJ2-2; 7 bases agree with TRBD1. The CDR3 spans 15 residues. The germline gives CDR1 SGHRS, CDR2 YFSETQ. J lost 7 bases, V lost 5 bases, and 11 bases had no gene match. The CDR3 DNA reads TGCGCCAGCAGTTCGCCCGACAGGGCCGGCGGGGAGCTGTTTTTT. Its translation: CASSSPDRAGGELFF.

This chain uses TRBV29-1 with TRBJ2-3; TRBD1 matches 10 bases. The germline V gene has CDR1 SQVTM and CDR2 ANQGSEA. There are 13 residues in the CDR3. J lost 5 bases, V lost 6 bases, and 5 bases had no gene match. The CDR3 loop reads CSVWDRGIDTQYF. The CDR3 nucleotides read TGCAGCGTGTGGGACAGGGGCATAGATACGCAGTATTTT.

This clone occurred a few times. The rearrangement uses TRBV11-2 and TRBJ2-7, with D possibly matching TRBD1 (6 bases). V was pared by 2 bases and J by 7 bases, with 12 bases between. The CDR3 consists of 13 residues. In germline, CDR1 is SGHAT, CDR2 FQNNGV. The CDR3 protein is CASSLNRVGEQYF. For the CDR3, the DNA is TGTGCCAGCAGCTTAAACAGGGTGGGGGAGCAGTACTTC.

The CDR3 region is CAWSSKGGQGGRGTEAFF. CDR3 DNA sequence: TGTGCCTGGAGTTCCAAAGGGGGGCAGGGGGGCCGCGGCACTGAAGCTTTCTTT. The gene calls are TRBV30 and TRBJ1-1, with 7 bases lining up with TRBD1. The germline V gene has CDR1 GTSNPN and CDR2 SVGIG (reference sequence). The CDR3 runs 18 residues. V lost 2 bases to trimming and J lost 4 bases; unmatched junction nucleotides: 19.

The chain joins TRBV7-8 to TRBJ1-1, with D unresolved. The CDR3 extends over 14 amino acids. Trimming removed 1 base from V and 5 bases from J, with 11 bases in between. Germline assignment: CDR1 SGHVS and CDR2 FQNEAQ. The chain's CDR3 is CASSLGGPATEAFF. The CDR3 DNA is TGTGCCAGCAGCTTAGGTGGGCCGGCGACTGAAGCTTTCTTT.

In nucleotides, the CDR3 is TGTGCCAGCAGCTTAGGTAGCGGGGGGTACACAGATACGCAGTATTTT. This translates into CASSLGSGGYTDTQYF. The V call is TRBV7-2, the J call TRBJ2-3; 10 bases are a match to TRBD2. Per the germline V gene, CDR1 is SGHTA and CDR2 is FQGNSA. The trim removed 1 base at V and 2 bases at J, leaving 3 bases unmatched. The CDR3 runs 16 residues.

This clone showed up many times. This sample includes further DNA sequences coding for the same CDR3. The J gene is TRBJ1-1, the V gene TRBV5-1, with TRBD1 as a possible D gene (5 bases). Trimming took off 0 bases at V and 1 base at J, with 10 bases between the two ends. CDR1 and CDR2 from the germline V gene are SGHRS and YFSETQ. This CDR3 spans 15 amino acids. The CDR3 loop is CASSLGPRENTEAFF. The DNA for the CDR3 is TGCGCCAGCAGCTTGGGTCCCAGGGAGAACACTGAAGCTTTCTTT.

The chain uses TRBV9 and TRBJ2-7, with TRBD2 matching over 9 bases. The trim removed 4 bases at V and 4 bases at J, leaving 6 bases unmatched. Germline values: CDR1 SGDLS, CDR2 YYNGEE. The CDR3 contains 14 residues. The CDR3 DNA reads TGTGCCAGCAGCCCGGGACTAGCTCGGTACGAGCAGTACTTC. Its translation is CASSPGLARYEQYF.

This clone was seen once. The CDR3 DNA sequence: TGTGCCAGCAGTGCCGGACAGACTTATAGCAATCAGCCCCAGCATTTT. It is translated as CASSAGQTYSNQPQHF. The gene calls are TRBV6-1 and TRBJ1-5; weak D call: TRBD1 (6 bases). V was pared by 4 bases and J by 0 bases, with 13 bases between. The CDR3 is made up of 16 amino acids. Per the germline V gene, CDR1 is MNHNS and CDR2 is SASEGT.

The V gene is TRBV2, the J gene TRBJ2-2; D is unresolved. CDR3 length: 13 residues. Germline V gene sequence: CDR1 SNHLY, CDR2 FYNNEI. Trimming took 6 bases from V and 7 from J, leaving 12 bases between them. The CDR3 DNA sequence: TGTGCCAGCAGGGAACCTCTGGGCGGGGAGCTGTTTTTT. It translates to CASREPLGGELFF. Drawing the rest from reference TRBV2 and TRBJ2-2, the complete variable domain is EPEVTQTPSHQVTQMGQEVILRCVPISNHLYFYWYRQILGQKVEFLVSFYNNEISEKSEIFDDQFSVERPDGSNFTLKIRSTKLEDSAMYFCASREPLGGELFFGEGSRLTVL.

The chain couples TRBV28 to TRBJ2-5; D is possibly TRBD1 (5 bases). The length of the CDR3 is 13 residues. Germline values: CDR1 MDHEN, CDR2 SYDVKM. V was clipped by 6 bases and J by 4 bases, with 12 bases between them. CDR3 nucleotides: TGTGCCAGCAGCAGGGTAGGACGAGAGACCCAGTACTTC. It translates to CASSRVGRETQYF.

The CDR3 sequence is CASRRGRGSYEQYF. The CDR3 DNA reads as TGTGCCAGCAGAAGGGGCAGGGGTTCCTACGAGCAGTACTTC. This chain uses TRBV27 with TRBJ2-7; D is perhaps TRBD1 (6 bases). V dropped 6 bases and J dropped 1 base, with 13 bases sitting between them. Germline V gives CDR1 MNHEY, CDR2 SMNVEV (reference sequence). The CDR3 spans 14 residues.

The chain carries TRBV15 and TRBJ1-2; TRBD1 is a possible D gene (6 bases). The CDR3 runs 15 residues. Trimming shortened V by 0 bases and J by 6 bases, and 14 bases separated the two germline ends. CDR1 LNHNV and CDR2 YYDKDF come from the germline V gene (reference sequence). CDR3: CATSRDRRGMDGYTF. The CDR3 nucleotides read TGTGCCACCAGCAGAGATCGCAGGGGAATGGATGGCTACACCTTC.

The rearrangement uses TRBV25-1 and TRBJ2-7, with D tentatively TRBD2 (6 bases). The CDR3 extends over 15 amino acids. Germline V gene data show CDR1 as MGHDK and CDR2 as SYGVNS. Trimming cost V 6 bases and J 2 bases, with 17 bases left between them. CDR3 in DNA: TGTGCCAGCAGAATGACCGGGACTGGCGCCTACGAGCAGTACTTC. This translates into CASRMTGTGAYEQYF.